A single sample is the source of the 19 T cell receptor beta chains below, sequenced in a study of spatial heterogeneity in lung cancer. TCRdb independently ran MiXCR on the 5' RACE reads; one entry per CDR3 protein. The table records roughly 5,000 distinct CDR3 sequences, roughly an eighth of them present only once. Time point defined: sample taken at primary tumor resection. Regarding the study as a whole: How many expanded intratumoral alpha and beta TCRs were present tracked the tumor mutation count, which was a count of nonsynonymous mutations.

No antigen has been identified for these receptors. This sample comprised lung tumor tissue, obtained at surgery. Receptor source: a female donor with early-stage non-small cell lung cancer.

This clonotype has at least ten counts. The V call is TRBV29-1, the J call TRBJ2-3, with D perhaps matching TRBD1 (6 bases). The CDR3 has 12 residues. V lost 2 bases and J lost 4, with 7 bases in between. Germline values: CDR1 SQVTM, CDR2 ANQGSEA. CDR3 region: CSVEWTADTQYF. CDR3 nucleotide sequence: TGCAGCGTTGAATGGACAGCAGATACGCAGTATTTT.

This clonotype came up many times. The V gene is TRBV7-2, the J gene TRBJ1-1, with D hard to call. CDR3 length equals 14 residues. Looked up from germline, CDR1 is SGHTA and CDR2 is FQGNSA. Trimming left V 2 bases short and J 0 bases short, with 7 bases between. The CDR3 DNA sequence: TGTGCCAGCAGCTTACTCCTTGTGAACACTGAAGCTTTCTTT. Protein: CASSLLLVNTEAFF. Combining the CDR3 with reference TRBV7-2 and TRBJ1-1 gives the whole variable domain GAGVSQSPSNKVTEKGKDVELRCDPISGHTALYWYRQSLGQGLEFLIYFQGNSAPDKSGLPSDRFSAERTGGSVSTLTIQRTQQEDSAVYLCASSLLLVNTEAFFGQGTRLTVV.

This clonotype ranks as medium-sized. V and J are TRBV28 and TRBJ1-2, with D uncertain. CDR1 and CDR2 (germline): MDHEN, SYDVKM. The CDR3 has 15 amino acids. Trimming stripped 5 bases from V and 6 bases from J, with 19 bases between. The CDR3 sequence is CASSTTSSGVHGYTF. CDR3 coding DNA: TGTGCCAGCAGTACCACTTCTTCGGGCGTCCATGGCTACACCTTC.

This clonotype was detected ten times or more. The chain combines TRBV19 with TRBJ1-5; TRBD1 aligns across 7 bases. V shed 7 bases and J 2 bases; nucleotides not matched to a gene: 2. This CDR3 contains 13 residues. Germline assignment: CDR1 LNHDA and CDR2 SQIVND (reference sequence). This chain's CDR3 is CASIGQGNQPQHF. CDR3 coding DNA: TGTGCCAGTATCGGACAGGGCAATCAGCCCCAGCATTTT.

This clonotype was picked up many times. The chain couples TRBV29-1 to TRBJ2-1, with 9 bases aligning to TRBD1. Per the germline V gene, CDR1 is SQVTM and CDR2 is ANQGSEA. V gave up 6 bases and J gave up 7 bases; unmatched junction bases: 7. There are 13 residues in the CDR3. DNA of the CDR3: TGCAGCGTCTGGACAGGGGTTAGGAATGAGCAGTTCTTC. Translation gives CSVWTGVRNEQFF.

This clonotype was recorded at least ten times. This chain connects TRBV20-1 to TRBJ2-2; no clear D. Germline loops: CDR1 DFQATT, CDR2 SNEGSKA (reference sequence). Trimming stripped 3 bases from V and 8 bases from J, with 7 bases between. This CDR3 is 11 amino acids long. CDR3 sequence: CSARRRGELFF. CDR3 bases: TGCAGTGCTAGGCGACGTGGGGAGCTGTTTTTT.

This clonotype came up many times. The chain employs TRBV7-9 and TRBJ1-4, with D perhaps matching TRBD1 (5 bases). V shed 1 base and J shed 7 bases, with 13 bases lying between them. Germline CDR1 SEHNR, CDR2 FQNEAQ (reference sequence). This CDR3 is 15 amino acids long. The CDR3 DNA reads TGTGCCAGCAGCTTAGTCCCAGGGCCTGGTGAAAAACTGTTTTTT. Translated: CASSLVPGPGEKLFF.

This clonotype is categorized as medium-sized. The rearrangement joins TRBV20-1 to TRBJ2-3, with D possibly being TRBD1 (6 bases). Trimming cost V 5 bases and J 0 bases, with 12 bases left between them. The CDR3 consists of 14 residues. In germline, CDR1 is DFQATT, CDR2 SNEGSKA (reference sequence). Here the CDR3 reads CSAGPGQSTDTQYF. The CDR3, as DNA: TGCAGTGCTGGGCCAGGACAGAGCACAGATACGCAGTATTTT.

This clonotype was found many times. The rearrangement joins TRBV27 to TRBJ2-2; TRBD2 is a possible D gene (6 bases). Germline assignment: CDR1 MNHEY and CDR2 SMNVEV (reference sequence). Trimming shortened V by 3 bases and J by 3 bases, and 14 bases separated the two germline ends. The CDR3 totals 16 residues. This chain's CDR3 is CASSLTGTGYTGELFF. In nucleotides, the CDR3 is TGTGCCAGCAGTTTGACGGGGACTGGCTACACCGGGGAGCTGTTTTTT.

Relative to its sample, this clonotype is medium-sized. The V call is TRBV5-1, the J call TRBJ1-1; D might be TRBD1 (6 bases). This CDR3 has 16 amino acids. V was clipped by 4 bases and J by 2 bases, with 18 bases between them. Germline CDR1 is SGHRS and CDR2 is YFSETQ. The CDR3 region is CASSNPGTSKNTEAFF. CDR3 nucleotides: TGCGCCAGCAGCAATCCCGGGACAAGTAAAAACACTGAAGCTTTCTTT.

This clonotype counts as medium-sized. The chain uses TRBV24-1 and TRBJ2-1; 12 bases are shared with TRBD2. J was trimmed by 5 bases and V by 3 bases; bases with no gene match: 7. CDR3 size: 17 residues. Per the germline V gene, CDR1 is KGHDR and CDR2 is SFDVKD. The DNA for the CDR3 is TGTGCCACCAGTGATCGGACTAGCGGGGCCCGGGACAATGAGCAGTTCTTC. It encodes CATSDRTSGARDNEQFF.

This clonotype has at least ten counts. The chain carries TRBV7-2 and TRBJ1-2, with D perhaps matching TRBD1 (5 bases). Germline values: CDR1 SGHTA, CDR2 FQGNSA. Trimming removed 1 base at V and 1 base at J, with 10 bases between. The CDR3 has 15 residues. CDR3 DNA: TGTGCCAGCAGCTTAGATACAGGATTTAACTATGGCTACACCTTC. It yields the protein CASSLDTGFNYGYTF.

By share of the sample, this clonotype is medium-sized. This chain joins TRBV5-1 and TRBJ2-5; TRBD1 aligns across 7 bases. CDR1 is SGHRS and CDR2 is YFSETQ in the germline V gene. This CDR3 comprises 15 residues. V shed 1 base and J 5 bases; nucleotides not matched to a gene: 8. The CDR3 sequence: CASSLSRGGRETQYF. The DNA of the CDR3 is TGCGCCAGCAGCTTGAGTCGAGGGGGCCGGGAGACCCAGTACTTC. The full variable domain, rest sourced from reference TRBV5-1 and TRBJ2-5, is KAGVTQTPRYLIKTRGQQVTLSCSPISGHRSVSWYQQTPGQGLQFLFEYFSETQRNKGNFPGRFSGRQFSNSRSEMNVSTLELGDSALYLCASSLSRGGRETQYFGPGTRLLVL.

Relative to its sample, this clonotype is medium-sized (0.01 to 0.1%). The chain employs TRBV4-2 and TRBJ1-4; 9 bases match TRBD1. Germline V gene data show CDR1 as LGHNA and CDR2 as YNFKEQ. CDR3 length equals 15 residues. The V segment lost 6 bases and the J segment 8 bases; nucleotides outside the gene matches: 10. The CDR3 here is CASRTLGTGHEKLFF. In nucleotides, the CDR3 is TGTGCCAGCAGGACCCTTGGGACAGGGCACGAAAAACTGTTTTTT.

This clonotype was seen many times. The V and J genes are TRBV9 and TRBJ2-5, with D tentatively TRBD2 (6 bases). Per germline, CDR1 SGDLS and CDR2 YYNGEE. This CDR3 is built from 18 residues. Trimming stripped 3 bases from V and 1 base from J, with 22 bases between. CDR3 bases: TGTGCCAGCAGCGGTCGTAGCGGAGGTTTTCCTATCCAAGAGACCCAGTACTTC. Protein sequence: CASSGRSGGFPIQETQYF.

This clonotype is categorized as medium-sized (0.01 to 0.1%). The chain couples TRBV30 to TRBJ2-2; no reliable D call. Germline assignment: CDR1 GTSNPN and CDR2 SVGIG (reference sequence). The CDR3 spans 12 residues. Trimming stripped 0 bases from V and 4 bases from J, with 3 bases between. CDR3 sequence reads: CAWSVSTGELFF. The CDR3 DNA follows: TGTGCCTGGAGTGTCAGCACCGGGGAGCTGTTTTTT.

This clonotype qualifies as medium-sized. This chain connects TRBV7-2 to TRBJ1-4; tentative D call: TRBD1 (5 bases). The CDR3 covers 18 residues. CDR1 and CDR2 from the germline V gene are SGHTA and FQGNSA. Between the trimmed V and J ends, which lost 1 base and 0 bases, there was a span of 15 bases. CDR3 coding DNA: TGTGCCAGCAGCTTAGGGTCACAGGCACTTGCAACTAATGAAAAACTGTTTTTT. Translating it yields CASSLGSQALATNEKLFF. Full variable domain (remainder filled in from reference TRBV7-2 and TRBJ1-4): GAGVSQSPSNKVTEKGKDVELRCDPISGHTALYWYRQSLGQGLEFLIYFQGNSAPDKSGLPSDRFSAERTGGSVSTLTIQRTQQEDSAVYLCASSLGSQALATNEKLFFGSGTQLSVL.

This clonotype was seen at least ten times. V and J are TRBV4-3 and TRBJ2-1; 8 bases agree with TRBD1. CDR1 LGHNA and CDR2 YSLEER come from the germline V gene. With V trimmed by 1 base and J by 4 bases, 6 bases remained unmatched. The CDR3 is 16 residues long. In DNA, the CDR3 is TGCGCCAGCAGCCAAGTCGGGGACAGGATATACAATGAGCAGTTCTTC. It translates to CASSQVGDRIYNEQFF.

This clonotype was detected ten times or more. DNA of the CDR3: TGCGCTTCGATGAGACAGGGAGGGGGCGAGCAGTACTTC. Amino acid sequence: CASMRQGGGEQYF. The chain combines TRBV5-1 with TRBJ2-7; either TRBD1 or TRBD2 may fit D (7 bases each). Looked up from germline, CDR1 is SGHRS and CDR2 is YFSETQ. CDR3 size: 13 residues. The whole variable domain, remainder taken from reference TRBV5-1 and TRBJ2-7, is KAGVTQTPRYLIKTRGQQVTLSCSPISGHRSVSWYQQTPGQGLQFLFEYFSETQRNKGNFPGRFSGRQFSNSRSEMNVSTLELGDSALYLCASMRQGGGEQYFGPGTRLTVT.